This TCR beta chain was retrieved from a study of early T cells in non-severe SARS-CoV-2 infection. MiXCR, applied by TCRdb to the 5' RACE reads, yields one record per CDR3 protein. The sample carries approximately 56,000 distinct CDR3 sequences, 8% to 13% recorded once. Germline V gene data show CDR1 as DFQATT and CDR2 as SNEGSKA (reference sequence). The CDR3 contains 16 residues. V lost 8 bases and J lost 0, with 22 bases in between. Sequenced input: whole blood. This clonotype was obtained from an adult who was a healthcare worker with PCR-confirmed SARS-CoV-2 infection or an uninfected control (not recorded which). The V call is TRBV20-1, the J call TRBJ1-1, with D maybe TRBD1 (5 bases). In DNA form, the CDR3 reads TGCAGTCCGCCCGTGCTGGGGGAGGGCATGAACACTGAAGCTTTCTTT. It is translated as CSPPVLGEGMNTEAFF.